Shown below are 32 T cell receptor beta chains from a single sample sequenced in a study of T cell repertoires in cytomegalovirus infection. TCRdb called the reads again in MiXCR, with one record for every CDR3 protein. The data contain 350,000 to 550,000 distinct CDR3 sequences, roughly 30% of them seen just once; the ten biggest clones take up 12% to 15%. The sample comprised PBMCs. These receptors were taken from a human donor in good health (CMV status not recorded). Some clones in this sample may be carry-over from other donors' samples.

This clonotype showed up just a few times. This chain connects TRBV27 to TRBJ2-2; TRBD1 matches at 7 bases. The germline CDR1 and CDR2 sequences are MNHEY and SMNVEV (reference sequence). This CDR3 spans 15 amino acids. V trimming: 4 bases; J trimming: 5 bases; junction bases outside the gene matches: 7. The CDR3 loop is CASSSPGTATGELFF. CDR3 nucleotide sequence: TGTGCCAGCAGTTCCCCCGGGACAGCAACCGGGGAGCTGTTTTTT.

This chain joins TRBV7-9 and TRBJ1-2; 9 bases are a match to TRBD1. There are 12 residues in the CDR3. J lost 8 bases, V lost 7 bases, and 5 bases had no gene match. Germline CDR1 is SEHNR and CDR2 is FQNEAQ (reference sequence). CDR3 in DNA: TGTGCCAGCAAGGGGACAGGGCTCGGCTACACCTTC. Protein sequence: CASKGTGLGYTF.

The chain is built from TRBV2 and TRBJ1-5; D is perhaps TRBD1 (5 bases). The germline V and J ends were trimmed by 6 bases and 1 base, with 16 bases remaining between them. Germline values: CDR1 SNHLY, CDR2 FYNNEI. The CDR3 is 16 amino acids. CDR3 loop: CASRPIVGQSNQPQHF. In nucleotides, the CDR3 is TGTGCCAGCAGGCCTATTGTAGGACAAAGCAATCAGCCCCAGCATTTT.

This clonotype was counted only a few times. The J gene is TRBJ1-1, the V gene TRBV7-8; TRBD1 might be the D (5 bases). The germline V gene encodes CDR1 SGHVS and CDR2 FQNEAQ. Trimming shortened V by 0 bases and J by 0 bases, and 20 bases separated the two germline ends. The CDR3 contains 19 residues. In nucleotides, the CDR3 is TGTGCCAGCAGCTTAGCGTATGCAGGGACGGGTAGGTTGAACACTGAAGCTTTCTTT. It is translated as CASSLAYAGTGRLNTEAFF.

V usage is TRBV12-3 or TRBV12-4 and J usage is TRBJ2-5, with 9 bases identical to TRBD1. This CDR3 spans 14 amino acids. Trimming removed 6 bases from V and 4 bases from J; junction bases left unmatched: 6. CDR3 in DNA: TGTGCCAGCAGGCGGACAGGGGCGGTAGAGACCCAGTACTTC. Its translation is CASRRTGAVETQYF.

This clonotype was seen at least ten times. The rearrangement links TRBV12-3 or TRBV12-4 to TRBJ1-5, with 8 bases that match TRBD1. V was clipped by 6 bases and J by 4 bases; unmatched bases: 5. CDR3 length: 14 residues. The CDR3 DNA follows: TGTGCCAGCAGCTCGACAGGGGCAAATCAGCCCCAGCATTTT. This sequence encodes CASSSTGANQPQHF.

This clonotype was observed a handful of times. The chain carries TRBV20-1 and TRBJ2-3; 7 bases are a match to TRBD1. The CDR3 totals 12 residues. V lost 3 bases, J lost 6 bases, and 3 bases stayed unmatched. Germline CDR1 and CDR2: DFQATT and SNEGSKA (reference sequence). Written as DNA, the CDR3 is TGCAGTGCTAGGAGACAGGGCGATACGCAGTATTTT. Protein sequence: CSARRQGDTQYF.

V gene TRBV20-1 combines with J gene TRBJ1-5; D perhaps matches TRBD1 (6 bases). The V and J ends lost 5 bases and 0 bases respectively, with 17 bases between them. There are 16 residues in the CDR3. Germline CDR1 DFQATT, CDR2 SNEGSKA (reference sequence). The CDR3 sequence: CSARPGGPYSNQPQHF. CDR3 sequence (DNA): TGCAGTGCTCGTCCGGGGGGCCCCTATAGCAATCAGCCCCAGCATTTT.

There are a few counts of this clonotype. This chain uses TRBV7-9 with TRBJ1-2; 8 bases align to TRBD1. The germline gives CDR1 SEHNR, CDR2 FQNEAQ (reference sequence). J gave up 2 bases and V 4 bases, and 6 bases lay outside the gene matches. The CDR3 is made up of 15 amino acids. The CDR3 region is CASSSGQGENYGYTF. The CDR3 DNA sequence: TGTGCCAGCAGCTCAGGACAGGGTGAGAACTATGGCTACACCTTC.

In its sample, this clonotype was seen many times. Mismatch with germline at one junction end may stem from a read error. This chain uses TRBV7-9 with TRBJ1-1; 7 bases map to TRBD1. The CDR3 runs 14 residues. CDR1 and CDR2 (germline): SEHNR, FQNEAQ (reference sequence). For the CDR3, the DNA is TGTGCCAGCAGCTTAGCGGGGGGAGGGGACAGCCCCCACTTT. Translated, it gives CASSLAGGGDSPHF.

The chain couples TRBV12-3 or TRBV12-4 to TRBJ1-1; no firm D call. The germline V and J ends were trimmed by 3 bases and 0 bases, with 17 bases remaining between them. The CDR3 contains 17 residues. The CDR3 loop is CASSFGLDRGLNTEAFF. As DNA, the CDR3 is TGTGCCAGCAGTTTCGGGTTGGACCGAGGCTTGAACACTGAAGCTTTCTTT.

There are a few counts of this clonotype. The genes are TRBV19 and TRBJ2-1, with 8 bases matching TRBD2. This CDR3 contains 14 residues. V shed 6 bases and J 9 bases; nucleotides not matched to a gene: 10. The germline V gene has CDR1 LNHDA and CDR2 SQIVND (reference sequence). The CDR3 region has the DNA TGTGCCAGTAGCTCACAGCGGGGGCCGGTTGAGCAGTTCTTC. Translating it yields CASSSQRGPVEQFF.

The gene calls are TRBV20-1 and TRBJ2-2; D may be TRBD1 or TRBD2 (6 bases each). Germline V CDR1 and CDR2: DFQATT, SNEGSKA (reference sequence). Trimming took off 2 bases at V and 6 bases at J, with 10 bases between the two ends. The CDR3 totals 13 residues. The CDR3 bases are TGCAGTGCTAGACGGGGGCTCTCCGGGGAGCTGTTTTTT. It yields the protein CSARRGLSGELFF.

This clonotype was detected only a few times. The chain uses TRBV11-2 and TRBJ2-2, with TRBD1 identical over 8 bases. After removal of 5 bases from V and 1 base from J, the junction contained 9 bases not matched to a gene. Germline V gives CDR1 SGHAT, CDR2 FQNNGV. This CDR3 contains 17 residues. The DNA for the CDR3 is TGTGCCAGCAGCCGAACAGGGGGGTTTTTGAACACCGGGGAGCTGTTTTTT. It specifies CASSRTGGFLNTGELFF.

This rearrangement joins TRBV19 to TRBJ2-6; 9 bases are shared with TRBD1. The germline V gene has CDR1 LNHDA and CDR2 SQIVND (reference sequence). Germline trimming cut 1 base from V and 2 bases from J; bases unmatched to any gene: 6. The CDR3 totals 18 residues. CDR3: CASSIVRTGEPGANVLTF. In DNA, the CDR3 is TGTGCCAGTAGTATAGTGAGGACAGGGGAACCTGGGGCCAACGTCCTGACTTTC.

This clonotype has a handful of counts. Here the CDR3 DNA reads TGTGCCAGGTCCGGACCTACTTATAATTCACCCCTCCACTTT. It encodes CARSGPTYNSPLHF. The V and J genes are TRBV2 and TRBJ1-6; no firm D call. The V end lost 9 bases, the J end lost 4 bases, and 13 bases lay between the germline ends. Germline loops: CDR1 SNHLY, CDR2 FYNNEI. This CDR3 contains 14 residues.

About this clonotype: A much bigger clone sits one base away, suggesting this may be a read error. No conserved phenylalanine or tryptophan is present at the end of the CDR3, so a read error is the likely explanation. The chain recombines TRBV7-6 with TRBJ2-5; D possibly matches TRBD1 or TRBD2 (5 bases each). Germline V gives CDR1 SGHVS, CDR2 FNYEAQ. This CDR3 has 13 residues. Deletions cut 11 bases from V and 4 bases from J, with 17 bases between. Here the CDR3 DNA reads TGTGCCTCCAGCGTCGGGGCCCTAGAGACCCAGTACTAC. Translated, it gives CASSVGALETQYY.

This clonotype was seen only a few times. This chain connects TRBV4-1 to TRBJ2-7; TRBD2 agrees at 9 bases. The CDR3 sequence is 15 residues long. The V gene end was trimmed by 4 bases and the J gene end by 4 bases; junction bases not matched to a gene: 8. Per the germline V gene, CDR1 is MGHRA and CDR2 is YSYEKL. Written as DNA, the CDR3 is TGCGCCAGCAGCCCACAAGCGGGGGGTCCGTACGAGCAGTACTTC. It translates to CASSPQAGGPYEQYF.

The CDR3 DNA sequence: TGTGCCAGCAGTTCTATGAGCTGGGTGACCCAGTACTTC. This sequence encodes CASSSMSWVTQYF. V usage is TRBV6-5 and J usage is TRBJ2-5; D call uncertain. Trimming took off 4 bases at V and 7 bases at J, with 13 bases between the two ends. The CDR3 spans 13 residues. Germline CDR1 reads MNHEY; CDR2 reads SVGAGI.

The sample holds a few counts of this clonotype. The rearrangement links TRBV20-1 to TRBJ2-1, with 11 bases fitting TRBD2. In germline, CDR1 is DFQATT, CDR2 SNEGSKA (reference sequence). The CDR3 extends over 15 amino acids. Trimming at V came to 4 bases and at J to 3 bases, leaving 5 bases not matched to a gene. CDR3 amino acids: CSATPLAGGYNEQFF. CDR3 bases: TGCAGTGCTACCCCGCTAGCGGGGGGCTACAATGAGCAGTTCTTC.

This clonotype has just a few counts. This chain uses TRBV25-1 with TRBJ1-2, with 9 bases that match TRBD1. V lost 3 bases, J lost 1 base, and 6 bases stayed unmatched. This CDR3 contains 16 residues. CDR1 is MGHDK, CDR2 SYGVNS, per germline. CDR3 sequence reads: CASSEPTGGFNYGYTF. In DNA, the CDR3 is TGTGCCAGCAGTGAGCCGACAGGGGGATTTAACTATGGCTACACCTTC.

The rearrangement joins TRBV19 to TRBJ1-2, with 12 bases fitting TRBD1. This CDR3 has 15 amino acids. V shed 8 bases, J shed 1 base, and the junction held 5 bases outside the gene matches. Germline values: CDR1 LNHDA, CDR2 SQIVND (reference sequence). The CDR3: CASWGQGANNYGYTF. The CDR3, as DNA: TGTGCCAGTTGGGGACAGGGGGCGAATAACTATGGCTACACCTTC.

With respect to this clonotype: A much larger clone lies a single base off, so this may be a read error. The missing conserved phenylalanine or tryptophan at the end of this CDR3 makes a read error likely. This chain uses TRBV7-2 with TRBJ2-5; D gene ambiguous. Trimming removed 6 bases from V and 7 bases from J, with 12 bases in between. There are 12 residues in the CDR3. Germline CDR1 reads SGHTA; CDR2 reads FQGNSA. CDR3 region: CASSVPSTTQYL. The CDR3 coding sequence is TGTGCCAGCAGTGTTCCCTCGACGACCCAGTACTTA.

This clonotype has just a few counts. The chain combines TRBV7-2 with TRBJ1-3; 7 bases match TRBD1. Germline lookup yields CDR1 SGHTA and CDR2 FQGNSA. This CDR3 is 16 amino acids long. Unmatched junction bases numbered 10, after V lost 5 bases and J lost 3 bases. In nucleotides, the CDR3 is TGTGCCAGCAGCCGGCTAAGGGGGCTAGGTGGAAACACCATATATTTT. It codes for CASSRLRGLGGNTIYF.

Notes on this clonotype: This CDR3 fails to terminate in the conserved phenylalanine or tryptophan, so it likely reflects a read error. The chain carries TRBV6-8 and TRBJ2-1; D remains ambiguous. CDR1 is MNHGY, CDR2 SAAAGT, per germline. CDR3 length: 15 residues. V gave up 2 bases and J gave up 1 base, with 9 bases separating them. CDR3 sequence: CASSYMTVSYNEQFC. As DNA, the CDR3 is TGTGCCAGCAGTTACATGACCGTTTCCTACAATGAGCAGTTCTGC.

This chain joins TRBV14 and TRBJ1-1; D gene ambiguous. The germline gives CDR1 SGHDN, CDR2 FVKESK. The CDR3 has 13 residues. Trimming stripped 3 bases from V and 0 bases from J, with 5 bases between. The CDR3 here is CASSQHMNTEAFF. The DNA for the CDR3 is TGTGCCAGCAGCCAGCATATGAACACTGAAGCTTTCTTT.

Only a few counts were recorded for this clonotype. The rearrangement joins TRBV7-9 to TRBJ2-3; 7 positions agree with TRBD2. The CDR3 totals 14 residues. Germline V gives CDR1 SEHNR, CDR2 FQNEAQ (reference sequence). With 6 bases clipped from V and 2 bases from J, the junction kept 5 bases outside the gene matches. In nucleotides, the CDR3 is TGTGCCAGCAGGCACCGGGACTACACAGATACGCAGTATTTT. Protein sequence: CASRHRDYTDTQYF.

The V call is TRBV4-3, the J call TRBJ2-4; the D is unclear. V was cut by 0 bases and J by 2 bases, with 11 bases left in between. Germline loops: CDR1 LGHNA, CDR2 YSLEER. The CDR3 extends over 16 amino acids. As DNA, the CDR3 is TGCGCCAGCAGCCAAGATCGGTCCAGTTCCAAAAACATTCAGTACTTC. Translating it yields CASSQDRSSSKNIQYF.

This clonotype was seen at least ten times. The chain is built from TRBV7-2 and TRBJ2-7, with D perhaps TRBD1 or TRBD2 (5 bases each). V lost 0 bases, J lost 1 base, and 10 bases lay in between. Germline-derived CDR1 and CDR2 are SGHTA and FQGNSA. The CDR3 spans 15 residues. In DNA form, the CDR3 reads TGTGCCAGCAGCTTAGCCGGGGCCCAGTCCTACGAGCAGTACTTC. Residues: CASSLAGAQSYEQYF.

The chain uses TRBV9 and TRBJ1-3; tentative D call: TRBD1 (6 bases). This CDR3 contains 12 residues. Germline lookup yields CDR1 SGDLS and CDR2 YYNGEE. V dropped 6 bases and J dropped 4 bases, with 8 bases sitting between them. The CDR3 DNA follows: TGTGCCAGCATGGGACACGGAAACACCATATATTTT. Protein sequence: CASMGHGNTIYF.

The table lists this clonotype with a few counts. The V gene is TRBV6-2 or TRBV6-3, the J gene TRBJ2-3, with TRBD2 identical over 10 bases. The ends lost 10 bases at V and 4 bases at J; junction bases unmatched: 11. The CDR3 loop spans 15 amino acids. Germline values: CDR1 MNHEY, CDR2 SVGEGT. The CDR3 nucleotides are TGTGCCACTAGTACGGGACTAGCGCATTCAGATACGCAGTATTTT. It codes for CATSTGLAHSDTQYF.

This clonotype has just a few counts. The chain has TRBV12-3 or TRBV12-4 and TRBJ2-3; tentatively, D is TRBD1 or TRBD2 (5 bases each). V was cut by 8 bases and J by 0 bases, with 9 bases left in between. The CDR3 covers 13 residues. The chain's CDR3 is CASGTASTDTQYF. CDR3 DNA sequence: TGTGCCAGCGGGACGGCTAGCACAGATACGCAGTATTTT.